This T cell receptor (beta chain) derives from a study of blood T cell repertoires in COVID-19. About the study: Donors in the United States, Italy and Spain gave samples during acute or convalescent COVID-19. PBMCs, B-cell-depleted T cells, or T cells provided the cDNA or gDNA that made up the material.

This clone was counted a single time. Trimming took off 2 bases at V and 2 bases at J, with 17 bases between the two ends. There are 16 residues in the CDR3. Germline CDR1 reads SQVTM; CDR2 reads ANQGSEA. Original processing methods: Amplification from reference gene primers served as the basis for estimated nucleated cell counts. Sequencing used immunoSEQ multiplex PCR; TCRdb keeps in-frame clones, though not all of them. The D gene and trimming were derived from the DNA, and the V and J assignments and clone size from that table. This sample has approximately 100,000 clones; approximately 79% occur once, and the top ten carry around 20%.

This receptor was identified in a man between 70 and 80 years old with active or convalescent COVID-19. The chain couples TRBV29-1 to TRBJ2-3, with a tentative D call TRBD2 (5 bases). The sequenced material came from peripheral blood. For the CDR3, the DNA is TGCAGCGTTGAATATCTTGAGCGAGGGTACACAGATACGCAGTATTTT. Translation: CSVEYLERGYTDTQYF.